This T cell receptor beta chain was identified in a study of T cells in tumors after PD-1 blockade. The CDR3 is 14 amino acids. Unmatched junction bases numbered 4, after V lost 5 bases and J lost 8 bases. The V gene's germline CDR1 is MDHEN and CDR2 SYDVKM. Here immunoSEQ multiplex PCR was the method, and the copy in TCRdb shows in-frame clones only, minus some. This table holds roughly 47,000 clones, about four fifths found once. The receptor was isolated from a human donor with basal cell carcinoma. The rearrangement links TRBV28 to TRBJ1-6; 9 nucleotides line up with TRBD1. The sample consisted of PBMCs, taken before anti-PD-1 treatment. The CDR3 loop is CASSPGQGHSPLHF. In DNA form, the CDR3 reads TGTGCCAGCAGTCCGGGACAGGGACATTCACCCCTCCACTTT. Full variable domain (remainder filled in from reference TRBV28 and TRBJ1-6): DVKVTQSSRYLVKRTGEKVFLECVQDMDHENMFWYRQDPGLGLRLIYFSYDVKMKEKGDIPEGYSVSREKKERFSLILESASTNQTSMYLCASSPGQGHSPLHFGNGTRLTVT.